This T cell receptor beta chain was profiled in a study of T-cell reconstitution after alpha-beta-depleted transplantation in children (dated by TCRdb to between 2015 and 2016). With regard to the full study: Using TCR repertoire profiling, the study followed T-cell immune reconstitution in a quantitative way in children after TCRalphabeta/CD19-depleted allogeneic hematopoietic cell transplantation. The paper as a whole reports these results and caveats: In some patients, the high TCRbeta diversity seen at day 60 was put down to recipient T cells and intrathymic progenitors that had survived conditioning. Hyperexpanded clone frequencies declined over subsequent months; after one year, T-cell counts and TCRbeta diversity were mostly attributed to newly produced T cells. The apparently early alphabetaT-cell count recovery about two months after transplant was reportedly dependent on only several hundred rapidly expanded clones derived from non-depleted graft cells.

In this sample, this clonotype turned up many times. Its antigen has not been determined. No clone much larger than this one lies a single base away; base qualities are absent. The CDR3 measures 19 amino acids from cysteine to phenylalanine. Left in the record is the CDR3 DNA by itself, 57 bases read in frame from the first base. V is shortened by 5 bases, J by 4 bases, and the region joining them spans 30 bases. For CDR1 and CDR2, the germline V gene (reference sequence) lists LNHNV and YYDKDF. The intended sense of this specimen's treatment or condition label: allogeneic hematopoietic cell transplantation with graft depleted of TCRalphabeta T cells and CD19 B cells. Transplant recipients were children who received TCRalphabeta/CD19-depleted allogeneic hematopoietic cell grafts. To prepare the library, PCR was applied. These reads were obtained on an Illumina HiSeq 2500. TCR libraries were prepared with molecular barcoding, using unique molecular identifiers to normalize TCRbeta repertoire quantification. TCRdb reprocessing: public reads trimmed at Q25 with fastp, clones called with MiXCR, in-frame beta chains kept. Each entry merges the rows of one CDR3 protein and shows their most common DNA and genes. For this sample the table gives roughly 500,000 distinct CDR3 sequences, of which about 10% were detected only once. Together, the top ten hold 2% of the sample.

The sequences come from PBMCs, collected before TCRalphabeta/CD19-depleted stem cell transplant. The clonotype originates from a child under 10 years old with inherited bone marrow failure, due to receive a stem cell transplant. Recombination joined TRBV15 with TRBJ2-7; perhaps TRBD1 is the D gene, with 6 bases matching. The CDR3 protein sequence reads: CATSDLGKYRERERYEQYF. The DNA sequence is TGTGCCACCAGCGATTTGGGGAAGTACAGGGAGAGGGAGAGGTACGAGCAGTACTTC.